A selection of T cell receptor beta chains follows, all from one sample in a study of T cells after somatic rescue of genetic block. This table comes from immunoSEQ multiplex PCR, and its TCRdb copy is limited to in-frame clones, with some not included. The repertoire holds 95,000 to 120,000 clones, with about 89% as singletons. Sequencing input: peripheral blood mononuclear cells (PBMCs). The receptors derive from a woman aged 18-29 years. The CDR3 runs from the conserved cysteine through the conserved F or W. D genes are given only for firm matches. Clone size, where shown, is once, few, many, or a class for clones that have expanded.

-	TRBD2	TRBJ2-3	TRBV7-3	CASSFERGATDTQYF	TGTGCCAGCAGCTTTGAGCGGGGGGCAACAGATACGCAGTATTTT
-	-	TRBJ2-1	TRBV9	CASSVEGGEQFF	TGTGCCAGCAGCGTAGAAGGGGGTGAGCAGTTCTTC
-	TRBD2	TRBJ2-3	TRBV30	CAWSVEGGDTQYF	TGTGCCTGGAGTGTAGAGGGAGGGGATACGCAGTATTTT
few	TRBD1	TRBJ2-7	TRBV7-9	CASSLATGGYEQYF	TGTGCCAGCAGCTTGGCGACAGGGGGCTACGAGCAGTACTTC
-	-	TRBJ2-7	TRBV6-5	CASSLSSYEQYF	TGTGCCAGCAGTCTATCTAGCTACGAGCAGTACTTC
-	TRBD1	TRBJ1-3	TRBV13	CASSQDRGGNTIYF	TGTGCCAGCAGCCAGGACAGGGGTGGAAACACCATATATTTT
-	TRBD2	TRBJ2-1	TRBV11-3	CASSSGTSGGAVYNEQFF	TGTGCCAGCAGCTCCGGGACTAGCGGGGGGGCCGTCTACAATGAGCAGTTCTTC
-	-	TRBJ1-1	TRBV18	CASSQGEGTEAFF	TGTGCCAGCTCACAGGGGGAGGGTACTGAAGCTTTCTTT
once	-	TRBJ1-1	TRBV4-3	CASSHRGGGTEAFF	TGCGCCAGCAGCCACAGGGGCGGAGGCACTGAAGCTTTCTTT
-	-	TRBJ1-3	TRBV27	CASSLRDPGSTIYF	TGTGCCAGCAGTCTCCGGGACCCCGGTAGCACCATATATTTT
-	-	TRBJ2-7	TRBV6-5	CASSYSRTDTYEQYF	TGTGCCAGCAGTTACTCAAGGACGGATACCTACGAGCAGTACTTC
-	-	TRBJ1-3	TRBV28	CASSPHFRNTIYF	TGTGCCAGCAGCCCACATTTCAGGAACACCATATATTTT
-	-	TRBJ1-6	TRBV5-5	CASSFEGRRSSPLHF	TGTGCCAGCAGCTTCGAGGGACGCAGAAGTTCACCCCTCCACTTT
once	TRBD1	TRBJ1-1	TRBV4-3	CASSQDWQGVRKESNTEAFF	TGCGCCAGCAGCCAAGATTGGCAGGGGGTACGTAAGGAATCGAACACTGAAGCTTTCTTT
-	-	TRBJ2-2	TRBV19	CASMRQIDTGELFF	TGTGCCAGTATGCGGCAGATTGACACCGGGGAGCTGTTTTTT
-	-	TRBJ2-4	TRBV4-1	CASSQEPGTLNIQYF	TGCGCCAGCAGCCAAGAGCCTGGGACCCTAAACATTCAGTACTTC
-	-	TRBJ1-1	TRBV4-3	CASSQENTPEAFF	TGCGCCAGCAGCCAAGAAAATACGCCTGAAGCTTTCTTT
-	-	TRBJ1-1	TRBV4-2	CASSQDPGRPEAFF	TGTGCCAGCAGCCAAGATCCCGGACGACCAGAAGCTTTCTTT
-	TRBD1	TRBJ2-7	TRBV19	CASSIGQGAYEQYF	TGTGCCAGTAGTATAGGACAGGGGGCCTACGAGCAGTACTTC
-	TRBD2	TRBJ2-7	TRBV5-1	CASSLGGGRYEQYF	TGCGCCAGCAGCTTGGGCGGGGGGCGCTACGAGCAGTACTTC
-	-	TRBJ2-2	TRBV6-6	CASSRDRVPNTGELFF	TGTGCCAGCAGTAGAGACCGGGTTCCGAACACCGGGGAGCTGTTTTTT
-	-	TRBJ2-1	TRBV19	CASSPGGVLGNEQFF	TGTGCCAGTAGCCCAGGGGGGGTCCTGGGTAATGAGCAGTTCTTC
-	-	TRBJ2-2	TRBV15	CATSRQDTENTGELFF	TGTGCCACCAGCAGACAAGACACCGAGAACACCGGGGAGCTGTTTTTT
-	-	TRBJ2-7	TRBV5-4	CASSSQGGYSYEQYF	TGTGCCAGCAGCTCACAGGGAGGGTACTCCTACGAGCAGTACTTC
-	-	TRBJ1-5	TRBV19	CASSPPLWPQHF	TGTGCCAGTAGTCCGCCCCTATGGCCCCAGCATTTT
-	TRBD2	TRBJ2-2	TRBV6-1	CASSRAGGNTGELFF	TGTGCCAGCAGCCGAGCGGGGGGTAACACCGGGGAGCTGTTTTTT
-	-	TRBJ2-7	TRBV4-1	CASSQDSPVYEQYF	TGCGCCAGCAGCCAAGATTCACCGGTCTACGAGCAGTACTTC
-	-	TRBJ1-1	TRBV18	CASSLRDRDAEAFF	TGTGCCAGCTCACTGCGGGACCGGGATGCTGAAGCTTTCTTT
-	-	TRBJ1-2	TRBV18	CASSPPVGQPYGYTF	TGTGCCAGCTCACCACCGGTAGGTCAGCCATATGGCTACACCTTC
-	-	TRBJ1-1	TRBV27	CASTHGLGNTEAFF	TGTGCCAGCACCCACGGGTTAGGGAACACTGAAGCTTTCTTT
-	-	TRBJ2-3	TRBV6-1	CASSGERKGTDTQYF	TGTGCCAGCAGTGGTGAAAGGAAGGGAACAGATACGCAGTATTTT
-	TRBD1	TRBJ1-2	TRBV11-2	CASSLVTGGYGYTF	TGTGCCAGCAGCTTAGTGACAGGGGGCTATGGCTACACCTTC
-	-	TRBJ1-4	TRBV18	CASSPVVDNEKLFF	TGTGCCAGCTCACCCGTTGTTGATAACGAAAAACTGTTTTTT
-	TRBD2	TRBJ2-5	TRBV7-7	CASSLQGLAGQETQYF	TGTGCCAGCAGCTTACAGGGACTAGCGGGCCAAGAGACCCAGTACTTC
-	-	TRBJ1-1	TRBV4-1	CASSPRAGSTEAFF	TGCGCCAGCAGCCCTCGGGCGGGGTCCACTGAAGCTTTCTTT
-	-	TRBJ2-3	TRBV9	CASSLGVTSTDTQYF	TGTGCCAGCAGCCTCGGGGTCACGAGCACAGATACGCAGTATTTT
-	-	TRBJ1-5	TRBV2	CASSQGQPQHF	TGTGCCAGCAGTCAGGGACAGCCCCAGCATTTT
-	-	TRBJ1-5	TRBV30	CAWSLGGSIGNQPQHF	TGTGCCTGGAGTCTCGGGGGATCCATAGGTAATCAGCCCCAGCATTTT
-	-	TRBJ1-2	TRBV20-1	CSAIRGYTF	TGCAGTGCCATCCGGGGCTACACCTTC
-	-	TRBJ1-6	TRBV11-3	CASSVGDAYGSPLHF	TGTGCCAGCAGCGTCGGGGACGCCTACGGTTCACCCCTCCACTTT
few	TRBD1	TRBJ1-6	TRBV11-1	CASSRGTGNSPLHF	TGTGCCAGCAGCCGCGGGACAGGGAATTCACCCCTCCACTTT